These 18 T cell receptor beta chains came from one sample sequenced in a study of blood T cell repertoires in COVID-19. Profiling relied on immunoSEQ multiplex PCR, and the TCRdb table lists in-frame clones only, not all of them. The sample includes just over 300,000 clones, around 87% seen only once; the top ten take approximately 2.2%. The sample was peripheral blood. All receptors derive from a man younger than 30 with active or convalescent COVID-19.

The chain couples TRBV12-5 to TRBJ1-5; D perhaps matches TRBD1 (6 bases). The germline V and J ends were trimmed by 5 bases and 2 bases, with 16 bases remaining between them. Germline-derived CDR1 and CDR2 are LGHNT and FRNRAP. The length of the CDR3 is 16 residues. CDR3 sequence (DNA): TGTGCTAGTGGTCCGTTGGACAGTCAGGGCAATCAGCCCCAGCATTTT. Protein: CASGPLDSQGNQPQHF. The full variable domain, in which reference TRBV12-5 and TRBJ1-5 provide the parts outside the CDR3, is DARVTQTPRHKVTEMGQEVTMRCQPILGHNTVFWYRQTMMQGLELLAYFRNRAPLDDSGMPKDRFSAEMPDATLATLKIQPSEPRDSAVYFCASGPLDSQGNQPQHFGDGTRLSIL.

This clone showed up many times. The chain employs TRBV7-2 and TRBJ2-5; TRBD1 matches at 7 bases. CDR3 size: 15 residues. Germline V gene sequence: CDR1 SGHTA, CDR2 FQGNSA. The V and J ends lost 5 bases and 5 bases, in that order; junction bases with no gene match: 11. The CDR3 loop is CASSLQQGVGETQYF. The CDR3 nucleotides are TGTGCCAGCAGCCTACAGCAGGGGGTAGGCGAGACCCAGTACTTC.

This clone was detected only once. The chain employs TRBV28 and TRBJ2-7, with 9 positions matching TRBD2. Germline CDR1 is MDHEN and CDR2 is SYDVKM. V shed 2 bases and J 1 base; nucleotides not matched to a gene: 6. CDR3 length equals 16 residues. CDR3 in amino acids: CASSLLKAGGSYEQYF. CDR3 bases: TGTGCCAGCAGTTTACTAAAAGCGGGAGGTTCCTACGAGCAGTACTTC.

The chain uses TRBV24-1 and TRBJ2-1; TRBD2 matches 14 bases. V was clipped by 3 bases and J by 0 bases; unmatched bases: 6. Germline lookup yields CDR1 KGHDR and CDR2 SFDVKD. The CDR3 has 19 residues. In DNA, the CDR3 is TGTGCCACCAGTGATAGAACCGGGACTAGCGGGAGCTCCTACAATGAGCAGTTCTTC. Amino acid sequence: CATSDRTGTSGSSYNEQFF.

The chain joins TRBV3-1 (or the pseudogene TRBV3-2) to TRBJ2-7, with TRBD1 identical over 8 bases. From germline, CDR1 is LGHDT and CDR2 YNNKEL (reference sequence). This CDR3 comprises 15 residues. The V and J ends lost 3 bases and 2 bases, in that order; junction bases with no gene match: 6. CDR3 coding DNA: TGTGCCAGCAGCCACACAATGGACAGGGCCTACGAGCAGTACTTC. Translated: CASSHTMDRAYEQYF.

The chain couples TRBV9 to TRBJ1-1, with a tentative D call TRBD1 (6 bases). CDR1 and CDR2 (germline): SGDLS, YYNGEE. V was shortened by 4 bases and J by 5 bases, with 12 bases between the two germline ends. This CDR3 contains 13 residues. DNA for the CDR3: TGTGCCAGCAGCTCGACAGGAGGAACTGAAGCTTTCTTT. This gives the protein CASSSTGGTEAFF.

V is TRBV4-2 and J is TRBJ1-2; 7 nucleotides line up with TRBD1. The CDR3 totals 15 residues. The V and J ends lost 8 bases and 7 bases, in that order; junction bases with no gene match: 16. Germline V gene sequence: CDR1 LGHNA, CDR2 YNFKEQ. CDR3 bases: TGTGCCAGCTCCGGGAGGGGGCGGCTCCTGGGTGGCTACACCTTC. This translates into CASSGRGRLLGGYTF.

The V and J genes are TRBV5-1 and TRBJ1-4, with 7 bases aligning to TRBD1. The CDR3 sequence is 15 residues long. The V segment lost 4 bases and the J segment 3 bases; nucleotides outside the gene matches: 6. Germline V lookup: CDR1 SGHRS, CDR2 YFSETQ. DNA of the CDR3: TGCGCCAGCAGCGTTAACAGGGGCTCTAATGAAAAACTGTTTTTT. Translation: CASSVNRGSNEKLFF.

The CDR3 reads CASSFGGGNTIYF. Here the CDR3 DNA reads TGTGCCAGCAGCTTCGGGGGGGGAAACACCATATATTTT. V gene TRBV5-4 combines with J gene TRBJ1-3; D perhaps matches TRBD1 (5 bases). The CDR3 is made up of 13 amino acids. CDR1 is SGHNT, CDR2 YYREEE, per germline (reference sequence). Trimming pared 2 bases from V and 4 bases from J, leaving 7 bases between.

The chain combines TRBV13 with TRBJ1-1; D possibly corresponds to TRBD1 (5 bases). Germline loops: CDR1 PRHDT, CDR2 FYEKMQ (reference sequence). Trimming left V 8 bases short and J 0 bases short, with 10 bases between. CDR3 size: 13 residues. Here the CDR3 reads CASDSVMNTEAFF. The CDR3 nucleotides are TGTGCCAGCGACAGCGTCATGAACACTGAAGCTTTCTTT.

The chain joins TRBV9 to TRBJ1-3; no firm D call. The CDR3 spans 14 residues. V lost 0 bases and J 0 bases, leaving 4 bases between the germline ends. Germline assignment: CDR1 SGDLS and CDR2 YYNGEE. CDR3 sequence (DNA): TGTGCCAGCAGCGTAGACAGCTCTGGAAACACCATATATTTT. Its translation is CASSVDSSGNTIYF.

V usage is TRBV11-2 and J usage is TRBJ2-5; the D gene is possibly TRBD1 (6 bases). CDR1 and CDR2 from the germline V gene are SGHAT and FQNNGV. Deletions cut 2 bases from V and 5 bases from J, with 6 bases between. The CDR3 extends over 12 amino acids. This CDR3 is CASSLQGETQYF. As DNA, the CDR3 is TGTGCCAGCAGCTTACAGGGGGAGACCCAGTACTTC.

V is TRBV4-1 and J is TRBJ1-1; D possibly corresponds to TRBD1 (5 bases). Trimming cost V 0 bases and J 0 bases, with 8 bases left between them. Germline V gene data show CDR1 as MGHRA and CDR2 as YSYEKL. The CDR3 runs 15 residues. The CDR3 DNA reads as TGCGCCAGCAGCCAAGAAGGGGTTTTGAACACTGAAGCTTTCTTT. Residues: CASSQEGVLNTEAFF.

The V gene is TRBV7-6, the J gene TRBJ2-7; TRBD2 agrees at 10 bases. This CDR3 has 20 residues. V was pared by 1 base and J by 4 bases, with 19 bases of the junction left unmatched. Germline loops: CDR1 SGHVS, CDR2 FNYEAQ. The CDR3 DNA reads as TGTGCCAGCAGCTTAGAGGCGCTAGCGGGAGACACATCTACGATATACGAGCAGTACTTC. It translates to CASSLEALAGDTSTIYEQYF.

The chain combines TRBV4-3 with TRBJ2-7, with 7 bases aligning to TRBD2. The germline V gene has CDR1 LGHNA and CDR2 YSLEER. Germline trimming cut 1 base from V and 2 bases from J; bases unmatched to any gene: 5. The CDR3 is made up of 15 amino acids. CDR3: CASSQGASGPYEQYF. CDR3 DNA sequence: TGCGCCAGCAGCCAAGGGGCTAGCGGTCCCTACGAGCAGTACTTC.

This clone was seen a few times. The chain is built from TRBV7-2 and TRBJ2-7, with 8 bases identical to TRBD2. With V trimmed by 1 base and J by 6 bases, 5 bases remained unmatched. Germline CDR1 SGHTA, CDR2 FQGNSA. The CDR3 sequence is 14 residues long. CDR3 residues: CASSLVRGDSEQYF. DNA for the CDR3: TGTGCCAGCAGCTTAGTGCGGGGGGACTCCGAGCAGTACTTC.

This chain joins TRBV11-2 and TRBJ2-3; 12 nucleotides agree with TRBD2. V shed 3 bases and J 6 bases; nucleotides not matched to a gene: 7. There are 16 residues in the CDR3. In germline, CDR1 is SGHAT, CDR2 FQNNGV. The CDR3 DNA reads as TGTGCCAGCAGCTTTACTAGCGGGGGGAAAGTGGATACGCAGTATTTT. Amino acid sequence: CASSFTSGGKVDTQYF.

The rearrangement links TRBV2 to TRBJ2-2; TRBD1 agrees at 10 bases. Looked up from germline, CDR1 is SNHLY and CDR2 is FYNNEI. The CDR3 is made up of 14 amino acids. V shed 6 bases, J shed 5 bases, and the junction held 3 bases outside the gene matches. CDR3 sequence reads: CASRRTGGTGELFF. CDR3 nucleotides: TGTGCCAGCAGAAGGACAGGGGGAACCGGGGAGCTGTTTTTT. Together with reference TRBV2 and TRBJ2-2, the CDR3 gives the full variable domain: EPEVTQTPSHQVTQMGQEVILRCVPISNHLYFYWYRQILGQKVEFLVSFYNNEISEKSEIFDDQFSVERPDGSNFTLKIRSTKLEDSAMYFCASRRTGGTGELFFGEGSRLTVL.